The T cell receptor (beta chain) under discussion was sequenced for a study of beta chain features in type 1 diabetes. Findings and caveats of the study: TCRB CDR3 length was moderately but significantly reduced in all four CD4+ subsets of Type 1 diabetes patients. Unsettled here was the matter of whether HLA type influences TCRB rearrangement. Sequencing from cDNA could over-represent high-TCR-expressing cells. Naive, central memory and Treg TCRB repertoires appeared more alike in patients than in healthy donors.

What was sequenced were expressed TCRB transcripts, since all of the isolated RNA had been reverse transcribed. TCRdb keeps only in-frame clones here, not all; method: immunoSEQ multiplex PCR. The sample has some 410,000 clones, approximately 15% seen once. In its sample, this clone was seen a few times. Its antigen is not known. Germline V gene sequence: CDR1 MNHEY, CDR2 SVGAGI. The V end lost 4 bases, the J end lost 0 bases, and 13 bases lay between the germline ends. The CDR3 has 15 residues. The source of this sequence is a man aged 25 to 40 in good health. The chain links TRBV6-5 to TRBJ2-7; a weak D match, TRBD1 (6 bases). The sequencing input was naive CD4+ T cells from blood. The CDR3 loop is CASSSGTQSSYEQYV. As DNA, the CDR3 is TGTGCCAGCAGTTCCGGGACACAGAGCTCCTACGAGCAGTACGTC.